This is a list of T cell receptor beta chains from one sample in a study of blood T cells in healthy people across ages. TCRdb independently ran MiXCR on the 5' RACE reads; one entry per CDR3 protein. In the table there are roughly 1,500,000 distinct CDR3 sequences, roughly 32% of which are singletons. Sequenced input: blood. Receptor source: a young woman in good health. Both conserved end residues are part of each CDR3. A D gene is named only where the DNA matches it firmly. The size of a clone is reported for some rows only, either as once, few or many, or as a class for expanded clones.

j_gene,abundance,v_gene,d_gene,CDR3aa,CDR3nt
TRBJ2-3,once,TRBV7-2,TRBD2,CASSTTSGRVTQYF,TGTGCCAGCAGCACTACTAGCGGGAGAGTTACGCAGTATTTT
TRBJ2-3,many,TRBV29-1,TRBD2,CSVDRTSGDPDTQYF,TGCAGCGTTGACCGGACTAGCGGGGACCCAGATACGCAGTATTTT
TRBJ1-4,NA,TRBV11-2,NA,CASSHIGLGEEKLFF,TGTGCCAGCAGCCATATCGGCCTGGGGGAGGAAAAACTGTTTTTT
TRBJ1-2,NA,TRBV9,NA,CASSEGVTANYGYTF,TGTGCCAGCAGCGAGGGGGTTACAGCTAACTATGGCTACACCTTC
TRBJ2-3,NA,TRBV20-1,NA,CSARVVVSTDTQYF,TGCAGTGCTAGAGTTGTAGTAAGCACAGATACGCAGTATTTT
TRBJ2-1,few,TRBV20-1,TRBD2,CSGWVRGSSYNEQFF,TGCAGTGGGTGGGTGCGGGGGTCCTCCTACAATGAGCAGTTCTTC
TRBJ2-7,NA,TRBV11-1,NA,CVSSLSGREYEQYF,TGTGTCAGCAGCTTAAGTGGCAGGGAATACGAGCAGTACTTC
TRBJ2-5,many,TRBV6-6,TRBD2,CASSLGTSGLGSQYF,TGTGCCAGCAGCCTCGGGACTAGCGGACTCGGGTCCCAGTACTTC
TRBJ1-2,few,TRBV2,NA,CASSDVRGVGSGYTF,TGTGCCAGCAGTGATGTCCGGGGGGTTGGTAGTGGCTACACCTTC
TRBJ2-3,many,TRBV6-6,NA,CASKESTDTQYF,TGTGCCAGCAAAGAGAGCACAGATACGCAGTATTTT
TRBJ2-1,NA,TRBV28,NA,CASSFANRGYNEQFF,TGTGCCAGCAGTTTCGCGAATCGAGGCTACAATGAGCAGTTCTTC
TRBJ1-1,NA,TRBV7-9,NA,CASSLLGRRVMSTEAFF,TGTGCCAGCAGCCTGTTGGGGCGGAGAGTTATGAGCACTGAAGCTTTCTTT
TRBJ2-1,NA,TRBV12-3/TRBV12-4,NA,CASSLGSVGNEQFF,TGTGCCAGCAGTTTGGGCTCGGTAGGTAATGAGCAGTTCTTC
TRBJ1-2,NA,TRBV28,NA,CASSHPGRTNYGYTF,TGTGCCAGCAGTCATCCGGGACGGACTAACTATGGCTACACCTTC
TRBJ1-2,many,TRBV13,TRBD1,CASSEGQGGPYGYTF,TGTGCCAGCAGCGAGGGACAGGGAGGCCCATATGGCTACACCTTC
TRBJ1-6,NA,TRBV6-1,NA,CASSEEWGRLTPLHF,TGTGCCAGCAGTGAAGAATGGGGCCGTCTTACACCCCTCCACTTT
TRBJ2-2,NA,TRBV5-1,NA,CASSRSAITGELFF,TGCGCCAGCAGCCGATCGGCGATCACCGGGGAGCTGTTTTTT
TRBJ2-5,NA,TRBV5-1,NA,CASRTGSRSRETQYF,TGCGCCAGCAGGACCGGATCCAGGTCTAGAGAGACCCAGTACTTC
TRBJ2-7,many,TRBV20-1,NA,CSAKGHTQIYEQYF,TGCAGTGCAAAGGGACACACCCAAATCTACGAGCAGTACTTC
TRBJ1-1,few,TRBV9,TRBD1,CASEEAGGINTEAFF,TGTGCCAGCGAAGAAGCAGGGGGCATCAACACTGAAGCTTTCTTT
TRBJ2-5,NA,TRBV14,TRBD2,CASSPRTSGGQYF,TGTGCCAGCAGCCCTCGGACTAGCGGGGGCCAGTACTTC
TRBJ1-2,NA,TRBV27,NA,CASSLKAATGSNYGYTF,TGTGCCAGCAGTTTAAAGGCAGCCACAGGATCTAACTATGGCTACACCTTC
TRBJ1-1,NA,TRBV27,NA,CASSFSAGEMNTEAFF,TGTGCCAGCAGTTTTAGTGCAGGGGAGATGAACACTGAAGCTTTCTTT
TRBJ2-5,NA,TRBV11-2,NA,CASSLDLNAGETQYF,TGTGCCAGCAGCTTAGATCTTAATGCAGGGGAGACCCAGTACTTC
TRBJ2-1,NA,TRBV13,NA,CVSSLGSSASGVEQFF,TGTGTCAGCAGCTTAGGATCTAGCGCTAGTGGCGTTGAGCAGTTCTTC